One sample yielded the 27 T cell receptor beta chains listed below, sequenced in a study of blood T cells in healthy people across ages. A sample-barcoded 5' primer and a J-beta primer mix were used in a second PCR of roughly 6 to 12 cycles. TCRdb itself ran the 5' RACE reads through MiXCR, one entry per CDR3 protein. The table shows 1.5 million to 2 million distinct CDR3 sequences, with 28% occurring only once. Input material: blood. These receptor sequences come from a woman aged 25-40 years in good health.

This clonotype has just a few counts. This rearrangement joins TRBV9 to TRBJ1-5; TRBD1 is a possible D gene (5 bases). The germline CDR1 and CDR2 sequences are SGDLS and YYNGEE. The CDR3 runs to 14 residues. V gave up 0 bases and J gave up 4 bases, with 8 bases separating them. CDR3 sequence (DNA): TGTGCCAGCAGCGTAGAGGGGTGGAATCAGCCCCAGCATTTT. Amino acids: CASSVEGWNQPQHF. The whole variable domain, filled in from reference TRBV9 and TRBJ1-5, reads DSGVTQTPKHLITATGQRVTLRCSPRSGDLSVYWYQQSLDQGLQFLIQYYNGEERAKGNILERFSAQQFPDLHSELNLSSLELGDSALYFCASSVEGWNQPQHFGDGTRLSIL.

The genes are TRBV5-5 and TRBJ1-4; D is undetermined. Germline V gives CDR1 SGHKS, CDR2 YYEKEE (reference sequence). The CDR3 is 15 amino acids. V shed 0 bases and J shed 5 bases, with 11 bases lying between them. CDR3: CASSLVGSYNEKLFF. The CDR3 coding sequence is TGTGCCAGCAGCTTGGTCGGCAGCTACAATGAAAAACTGTTTTTT.

With regard to this clonotype: An end of the junction does not agree with germline; a read error may underlie this. The gene calls are TRBV7-2 and TRBJ1-2; no clear D. The CDR3 has 15 amino acids. Germline V CDR1 and CDR2: SGHTA, FQGNSA. The CDR3 spells CASSSPDKVNYGYIF. In nucleotides, the CDR3 is TGTGCCAGCAGCTCCCCCGACAAGGTGAACTATGGCTACATCTTC. Filled out from reference TRBV7-2 and TRBJ1-2, the complete variable domain reads GAGVSQSPSNKVTEKGKDVELRCDPISGHTALYWYRQSLGQGLEFLIYFQGNSAPDKSGLPSDRFSAERTGGSVSTLTIQRTQQEDSAVYLCASSSPDKVNYGYIFGSGTRLTVV.

The V call is TRBV4-2, the J call TRBJ2-3, with D perhaps being TRBD1 or TRBD2 (5 bases each). Trimming pared 4 bases from V and 4 bases from J, leaving 18 bases between. This CDR3 has 16 amino acids. The germline CDR1 and CDR2 sequences are LGHNA and YNFKEQ. As DNA, the CDR3 is TGTGCCAGCAGCCTCCCCGGGGACCGGAGCGCAGATACGCAGTATTTT. This codes for CASSLPGDRSADTQYF.

This clonotype has ten or more counts. The chain joins TRBV7-2 to TRBJ2-3; TRBD2 aligns across 10 bases. The CDR3 has 15 residues. Unmatched junction bases numbered 5, after V lost 5 bases and J lost 3 bases. CDR1 SGHTA and CDR2 FQGNSA come from the germline V gene. The CDR3 here is CASSTLAGVTDTQYF. DNA of the CDR3: TGTGCCAGCAGCACCCTAGCGGGAGTAACAGATACGCAGTATTTT.

This clonotype came up a few times. This chain connects TRBV6-1 to TRBJ2-3; D gene uncertain. V dropped 1 base and J dropped 4 bases, with 12 bases sitting between them. CDR1 and CDR2 from the germline V gene are MNHNS and SASEGT. The CDR3 sequence is 15 residues long. The CDR3 coding sequence is TGTGCCAGCAGTGAAGGCCCCCCCCTGGCAGATACGCAGTATTTT. This encodes CASSEGPPLADTQYF.

The V and J genes are TRBV2 and TRBJ1-6, with D perhaps TRBD1 (6 bases). The V end lost 4 bases, the J end lost 7 bases, and 11 bases lay between the germline ends. Germline V gene lookup returns CDR1 SNHLY and CDR2 FYNNEI. There are 14 residues in the CDR3. CDR3: CASSGRGNNSPLHF. The CDR3 coding sequence is TGTGCCAGCAGTGGTAGGGGGAACAATTCACCCCTCCACTTT.

Note on this clonotype: Since a much larger clone is just one base distant, this may be a read error. The chain uses TRBV5-1 and TRBJ2-7, with D possibly matching TRBD2 (6 bases). Germline CDR1 and CDR2: SGHRS and YFSETQ. CDR3 length equals 14 residues. The CDR3: CANSFGAGTYEQYF. The CDR3 nucleotides are TGCGCCAACAGCTTTGGGGCGGGGACCTACGAGCAGTACTTC.

The rearrangement uses TRBV5-4 and TRBJ2-5; tentatively, D is TRBD2 (6 bases). The CDR3 sequence is 16 residues long. Germline CDR1 and CDR2: SGHNT and YYREEE (reference sequence). V was pared by 4 bases and J by 1 base, with 17 bases between. In DNA, the CDR3 is TGTGCCAGCAGCCCGTTGGGGGAGCGGGTCCAAGAGACCCAGTACTTC. This gives the protein CASSPLGERVQETQYF.

This clonotype is a singleton in its sample. A read error may be the cause here, since a much bigger clone is one base away. The CDR3 nucleotides are TGTGCCAGCAGTTTGCGCCCAGACGCGCGTACAGATACGCAGTATTTT. Translating gives CASSLRPDARTDTQYF. The chain uses TRBV12-3 or TRBV12-4 and TRBJ2-3, with D uncertain. Trimming pared 3 bases from V and 3 bases from J, leaving 16 bases between. The CDR3 has 16 amino acids.

The genes are TRBV20-1 and TRBJ2-1, with D possibly matching TRBD1 (6 bases). V lost 6 bases and J 2 bases, leaving 11 bases between the germline ends. The CDR3 loop spans 13 amino acids. In germline, CDR1 is DFQATT, CDR2 SNEGSKA (reference sequence). As DNA, the CDR3 is TGCAGTGCCGGGACAAACGCCTACAATGAGCAGTTCTTC. Amino acid sequence: CSAGTNAYNEQFF.

This clonotype was seen a few times. This chain connects TRBV27 to TRBJ1-2; 8 nucleotides match TRBD1. The germline V gene has CDR1 MNHEY and CDR2 SMNVEV (reference sequence). The ends lost 0 bases at V and 4 bases at J; junction bases unmatched: 10. This CDR3 has 17 residues. The CDR3 bases are TGTGCCAGCAGTTTATCGAAGGGACAGGCCTCCAGCTATGGCTACACCTTC. Translating it yields CASSLSKGQASSYGYTF.

The chain links TRBV28 to TRBJ2-3, with D possibly called TRBD1 or TRBD2 (5 bases each). Trimming removed 5 bases from V and 14 bases from J, with 23 bases in between. This CDR3 contains 14 residues. Germline V gene data show CDR1 as MDHEN and CDR2 as SYDVKM. CDR3: CASSTTRGNEKLYF. The CDR3 region has the DNA TGTGCCAGCAGTACCACGAGGGGAAATGAAAAACTGTATTTT.

This clonotype was seen a few times. The chain is built from TRBV20-1 and TRBJ1-1; D gene unclear. The V gene lost 0 bases and the J gene lost 3 bases, with 5 bases spanning the gap. The length of the CDR3 is 12 residues. Germline CDR1 and CDR2: DFQATT and SNEGSKA (reference sequence). The CDR3 spells CSAREPDTEAFF. The CDR3 nucleotides read TGCAGTGCTAGAGAGCCGGACACTGAAGCTTTCTTT.

This clonotype was seen many times. The V call is TRBV18, the J call TRBJ2-7; 11 bases are shared with TRBD1. The CDR3 consists of 15 residues. V dropped 4 bases and J dropped 1; count of bases not matched to a gene: 3. From germline, CDR1 is KGHSH and CDR2 LQKENI. The CDR3 sequence is CASSRTGGSSYEQYF. CDR3 sequence (DNA): TGTGCCAGCTCACGGACAGGGGGCTCTTCCTACGAGCAGTACTTC.

The chain has TRBV28 and TRBJ2-5; 14 bases map to TRBD2. The V gene end was trimmed by 2 bases and the J gene end by 3 bases; junction bases not matched to a gene: 5. This CDR3 is 17 amino acids long. Germline V gene sequence: CDR1 MDHEN, CDR2 SYDVKM. The CDR3, as DNA: TGTGCCAGCAGTTTACGACTAGCGGGGGGGCAGAAAGAGACCCAGTACTTC. This encodes CASSLRLAGGQKETQYF.

The rearrangement joins TRBV5-1 to TRBJ2-1, with unresolved D. CDR1 is SGHRS and CDR2 is YFSETQ in the germline V gene. The CDR3 contains 16 residues. Trimming removed 4 bases at V and 8 bases at J, with 22 bases between. CDR3 sequence: CASSLPPNPEGDEQFF. DNA for the CDR3: TGCGCCAGCAGCCTCCCCCCTAACCCCGAAGGAGATGAGCAGTTCTTC.

This clonotype turned up a few times. V is TRBV18 and J is TRBJ2-7, with 14 bases fitting TRBD2. The closer fit of TRBJ2-5 to the DNA end suggests the J call may be wrong. CDR3 size: 17 residues. The germline V gene encodes CDR1 KGHSH and CDR2 LQKENI. The CDR3 nucleotides are TGTGCCAGCTCACCACGGGGGACTAGCGGGGGCCTTGAGACCCAGTACTTC. Translating gives CASSPRGTSGGLETQYF.

This chain links TRBV5-5 with TRBJ1-2; the D gene is possibly TRBD1 (5 bases). The germline gives CDR1 SGHKS, CDR2 YYEKEE (reference sequence). The V and J ends lost 4 bases and 6 bases respectively, with 22 bases between them. There are 16 residues in the CDR3. The CDR3 nucleotides are TGTGCCAGCAGCCCCAGTGGCCCGGCCTTAGGGGATGGCTACACCTTC. It specifies CASSPSGPALGDGYTF.

V and J are TRBV5-1 and TRBJ2-5; D not resolved. Per the germline V gene, CDR1 is SGHRS and CDR2 is YFSETQ. V was clipped by 2 bases and J by 0 bases, with 8 bases between them. The CDR3 loop spans 14 amino acids. CDR3 region: CASSFFRDQETQYF. DNA of the CDR3: TGCGCCAGCAGCTTTTTCCGGGACCAAGAGACCCAGTACTTC.

The CDR3 nucleotides read TGTGCCAGTAGTATTTCCCCCGGGGGAAAGGGGGGCAGCTGGGAGCAGTACTTC. The encoded protein is CASSISPGGKGGSWEQYF. The chain employs TRBV19 and TRBJ2-7; either TRBD1 or TRBD2 may fit D (6 bases each). V shed 3 bases and J shed 7 bases, with 28 bases lying between them. The CDR3 runs to 18 residues. CDR1 LNHDA and CDR2 SQIVND come from the germline V gene (reference sequence).

This sequence joins TRBV28 and TRBJ1-2; 7 bases fit TRBD1. V shed 4 bases and J 1 base; nucleotides not matched to a gene: 9. The length of the CDR3 is 16 residues. Germline CDR1 and CDR2: MDHEN and SYDVKM. The chain's CDR3 is CASSYPEGAVNYGYTF. In nucleotides, the CDR3 is TGTGCCAGCAGTTACCCCGAGGGGGCGGTTAACTATGGCTACACCTTC.

This CDR3 reads CASTGLLHNEQYF. For the CDR3, the DNA is TGTGCCAGCACCGGTCTACTCCACAATGAGCAGTACTTC. The chain joins TRBV6-2 or TRBV6-3 to TRBJ2-7, with D hard to call. The germline V and J ends were trimmed by 7 bases and 7 bases, with 17 bases remaining between them. The germline CDR1 and CDR2 sequences are MNHEY and SVGEGT. The CDR3 contains 13 residues.

The chain recombines TRBV10-3 with TRBJ1-5, with 10 bases matching TRBD1. Germline V gene lookup returns CDR1 ENHRY and CDR2 SYGVKD. This CDR3 comprises 18 residues. Unmatched junction bases numbered 5, after V lost 0 bases and J lost 0 bases. CDR3 protein: CAISESRTGGNSNQPQHF. CDR3 coding DNA: TGTGCCATCAGTGAGTCGAGGACAGGGGGAAATAGCAATCAGCCCCAGCATTTT.

This clonotype has ten or more counts. This sequence joins TRBV29-1 and TRBJ2-6; D is perhaps TRBD1 (6 bases). Looked up from germline, CDR1 is SQVTM and CDR2 is ANQGSEA. With 5 bases removed from V and 9 bases from J, the gap between germline ends came to 8 bases. The CDR3 sequence is 11 residues long. CDR3 loop: CSVQDSNVLTF. CDR3 nucleotide sequence: TGCAGCGTTCAGGACAGCAACGTCCTGACTTTC.

The CDR3 loop is CATAEVDYRDTQYF. The CDR3 DNA reads as TGTGCCACCGCGGAAGTGGATTACCGAGATACGCAGTATTTT. The chain links TRBV6-5 to TRBJ2-3; D not certain. CDR3 length: 14 residues. V was trimmed by 10 bases and J by 5 bases, leaving 19 bases between them. Germline loops: CDR1 MNHEY, CDR2 SVGAGI.

This clonotype was detected a few times. The V call is TRBV27, the J call TRBJ1-5, with no clear D. The CDR3 has 13 amino acids. Germline V gene sequence: CDR1 MNHEY, CDR2 SMNVEV (reference sequence). V was cut by 7 bases and J by 4 bases, with 11 bases left in between. CDR3 bases: TGTGCCAGCATGTCCAGGCAGAATCAGCCCCAGCATTTT. This codes for CASMSRQNQPQHF.